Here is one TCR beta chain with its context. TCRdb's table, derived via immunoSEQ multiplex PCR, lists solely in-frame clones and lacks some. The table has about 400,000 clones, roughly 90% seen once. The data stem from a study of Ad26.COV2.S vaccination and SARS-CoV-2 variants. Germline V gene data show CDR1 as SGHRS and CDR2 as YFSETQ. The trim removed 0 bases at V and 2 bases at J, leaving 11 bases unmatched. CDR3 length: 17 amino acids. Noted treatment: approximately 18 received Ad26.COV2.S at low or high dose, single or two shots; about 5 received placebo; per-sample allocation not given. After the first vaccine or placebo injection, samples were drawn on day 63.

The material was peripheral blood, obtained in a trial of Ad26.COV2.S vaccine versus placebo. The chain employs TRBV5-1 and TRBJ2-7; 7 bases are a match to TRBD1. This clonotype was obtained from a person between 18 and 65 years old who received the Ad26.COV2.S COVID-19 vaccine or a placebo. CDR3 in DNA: TGCGCCAGCAGCTTGGCAGGTCCAGGGGGTCTTCCCTACGAGCAGTACTTC. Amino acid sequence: CASSLAGPGGLPYEQYF. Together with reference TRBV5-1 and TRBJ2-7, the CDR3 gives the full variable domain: KAGVTQTPRYLIKTRGQQVTLSCSPISGHRSVSWYQQTPGQGLQFLFEYFSETQRNKGNFPGRFSGRQFSNSRSEMNVSTLELGDSALYLCASSLAGPGGLPYEQYFGPGTRLTVT.